This TCR beta chain is drawn from a study of shared clonotypes between healthy human individuals. Findings and caveats of the study: In a handful of donors, approximately 5% of naive CD4 clonotypes appeared in common. Donor scarcity curtailed the genetic and exposure-history diversity represented herein.

Germline V lookup: CDR1 SQVTM, CDR2 ANQGSEA. V lost 4 bases, J lost 3 bases, and 12 bases lay in between. The CDR3 is made up of 13 amino acids. A remark on this clone: The antigen is not known.

The authors distributed each subset's genomic DNA evenly over several immunoSEQ plates. Assay used: immunoSEQ multiplex PCR; TCRdb lists only in-frame clones, some missing. The table includes 2 million to 2.5 million clones, approximately 96% detected once. The source is a man aged 18 to 35 in good health. V usage is TRBV29-1 and J usage is TRBJ1-1, with D unclear. Sequencing was performed on naive CD4+ T cells sorted from blood. Stated subset: CD45RA+ positively selected. CDR3 sequence: CSVGEEVDTEAFF. CDR3 coding DNA: TGCAGCGTTGGTGAGGAGGTAGACACTGAAGCTTTCTTT.